This TCR beta chain is from a study of metastatic and nonmetastatic thyroid tumors. For the study at large: Peripheral blood and tumor or nodule samples from malignant and benign thyroid patients were compared.

Study-wide points: Reports indicated that malignant thyroid tumors showed significantly higher TCR beta diversity than benign nodules did, in blood and tumor.

Of note for this clone: Antigen: not known.

Source study methods: CDR3 differences across clinicopathological groups were used to build a distant-metastasis classifier for papillary thyroid cancer. TCRdb reprocessed the PCR reads via MiXCR. The V and J calls shown here were made by TCRdb, not taken from the authors' results. Of around 17,000 clones listed, 25% are singletons. This CDR3 is 19 amino acids long. In germline, CDR1 is LNHDA, CDR2 SQIVND (reference sequence). The ends lost 4 bases at V and 5 bases at J; junction bases unmatched: 12. No patient received treatment before thyroid surgery. The rearrangement uses TRBV19 and TRBJ2-1, with TRBD2 identical over 15 bases. Material for sequencing was adjacent normal tissue. This TCR derives from a female donor with papillary thyroid cancer or a benign thyroid nodule (not recorded which). Some clones in this sample may be carry-over from other donors' samples. The CDR3 loop is CASSTGLAGGRGWDNEQFF. DNA of the CDR3: TGTGCCAGTAGTACTGGACTAGCGGGAGGGAGAGGTTGGGACAATGAGCAGTTCTTC. Supplemented by reference TRBV19 and TRBJ2-1, the full variable domain reads DGGITQSPKYLFRKEGQNVTLSCEQNLNHDAMYWYRQDPGQGLRLIYYSQIVNDFQKGDIAEGYSVSREKKESFPLTVTSAQKNPTAFYLCASSTGLAGGRGWDNEQFFGPGTRLTVL.